The T cell receptor beta chain under discussion was sequenced for a study of shared clonotypes between healthy human individuals. In germline, CDR1 is SGHRS, CDR2 YFSETQ. Trimming removed 2 bases from V and 1 base from J; junction bases left unmatched: 6. This CDR3 contains 17 residues. Naive CD8 cells lacked CD45RO and underwent positive selection for CCR7, leaving out terminally differentiated effector memory CD45RA+ cells. Each sorted subset replicate got 200 ng genomic DNA, roughly 27,000 genomes. Clones were sequenced by immunoSEQ multiplex PCR, and TCRdb holds only the in-frame ones, with some missing. The sample yields about 2.1 million clones, roughly 91% seen once.

This clonotype originated in a man between 18 and 29 years old in good health. Some clones in this sample may be carry-over from other donors' samples. The chain joins TRBV5-1 to TRBJ1-1; TRBD1 agrees at 12 bases. Source material: naive CD8+ T cells from PBMCs. In nucleotides, the CDR3 is TGCGCCAGCAGCTTCCGGGACAGGGGGCCTAAGAACACTGAAGCTTTCTTT. It encodes CASSFRDRGPKNTEAFF.